The rows below give T cell receptor beta chains drawn from one sample of a study of cytomegalovirus exposure and HLA in healthy donors. Here immunoSEQ multiplex PCR was the method, and the copy in TCRdb shows in-frame clones only, minus some. The sample contains 200,000 to 300,000 clones, just under 85% of which appear only once. The sample consisted of PBMCs. These receptors all come from a woman between 40 and 50 years old in good health and CMV-seropositive. CDR3s include the opening cysteine and the closing phenylalanine or tryptophan. Fields, in order: D gene, CDR3 length, V gene, clone size, J gene, CDR3 protein, CDR3 DNA. A D gene is named only where the DNA matches it firmly. A row's size may be missing; if present it is once, few, many or a size class.

>TRBD1|17|TRBV27|once|TRBJ1-4
CASSLWAGTGVGEKLFF
TGTGCCAGCAGTTTATGGGCGGGGACAGGGGTAGGAGAAAAACTGTTTTTT
>TRBD1|14|TRBV28|-|TRBJ1-4
CASITQGRNEKLFF
TGTGCCAGCATTACACAGGGGAGGAATGAAAAACTGTTTTTT
>TRBD2|16|TRBV4-1|-|TRBJ2-3
CASSLPGSGSADTQYF
TGCGCCAGCAGCCTCCCGGGTAGCGGGAGCGCAGATACGCAGTATTTT
>-|14|TRBV28|-|TRBJ1-1
CASRLGGPPTEAFF
TGTGCCAGCAGATTGGGAGGGCCTCCCACTGAAGCTTTCTTT
>TRBD1|13|TRBV7-9|-|TRBJ1-4
CASSGTANEKLFF
TGTGCCAGCAGCGGGACAGCTAATGAAAAACTGTTTTTT
>TRBD1|16|TRBV6-1|-|TRBJ1-3
CASSAINRGSGNTIYF
TGTGCCAGCAGTGCAATAAACAGGGGCTCTGGAAACACCATATATTTT
>TRBD2|16|TRBV27|-|TRBJ2-1
CASSLSGGRMVDEQFF
TGTGCCTCCTCTTTGTCGGGCGGGAGAATGGTGGATGAGCAGTTCTTC
>TRBD1|17|TRBV7-8|once|TRBJ2-7
CASSLARTGGSFYEQYF
TGTGCCAGCAGCTTAGCGAGGACAGGGGGCAGCTTTTACGAGCAGTACTTC
>TRBD1|16|TRBV5-1|few|TRBJ1-4
CASSLDGSGGREKLFF
TGCGCCAGCAGCTTGGATGGGTCAGGGGGCCGAGAAAAACTGTTTTTT
>-|10|TRBV28|-|TRBJ1-4
CATSGEKLFF
TGTGCCACCTCGGGTGAAAAACTGTTTTTT
>-|15|TRBV29-1|-|TRBJ2-3
CSVKIQGDSTDTQYF
TGCAGCGTTAAAATCCAGGGTGATTCCACAGATACGCAGTATTTT
>-|14|TRBV7-2|-|TRBJ2-3
CASSLGLGTDTQYF
TGTGCCAGCAGCTTAGGACTGGGCACAGATACGCAGTATTTT
>-|12|TRBV28|-|TRBJ2-1
CASNGLPREQFF
TGTGCCAGCAATGGACTACCAAGGGAGCAGTTCTTC
>TRBD2|16|TRBV27|few|TRBJ2-1
CASSASGTSAYNEQFF
TGTGCCAGCAGTGCGTCCGGGACTAGCGCCTACAATGAGCAGTTCTTC
>-|13|TRBV6-1|-|TRBJ1-5
CASRTQGDQPQHF
TGTGCCAGCAGAACACAGGGAGATCAGCCCCAGCATTTT
>-|15|TRBV5-5|-|TRBJ1-1
CASSTGSGMNTEAFF
TGTGCCAGCAGCACCGGGTCAGGGATGAACACTGAAGCTTTCTTT
>TRBD1|16|TRBV19|-|TRBJ1-1
CASTPDRERVNTEAFF
TGTGCCAGTACCCCGGACAGGGAGCGAGTGAACACTGAAGCTTTCTTT
>TRBD2|17|TRBV28|-|TRBJ2-3
CASSLNGIAGGEDTQYF
TGTGCCAGCAGCCTAAACGGAATAGCGGGAGGGGAAGATACGCAGTATTTT
>-|14|TRBV4-3|-|TRBJ2-7
CARSVAGGAYEQYF
TGCGCCCGTTCCGTGGCAGGAGGCGCCTACGAGCAGTACTTC
>-|13|TRBV19|-|TRBJ2-7
CASSQVNRYEQYF
TGTGCCAGTAGTCAGGTGAACCGCTACGAGCAGTACTTC
>-|14|TRBV28|-|TRBJ2-7
CASSLSGVGYEQYF
TGTGCCAGCAGTTTATCGGGGGTAGGGTACGAGCAGTACTTC
>TRBD1|15|TRBV2|-|TRBJ2-3
CASSGTGIAADTQYF
TGTGCCAGCAGTGGGACAGGGATTGCCGCAGATACGCAGTATTTT
>TRBD2|15|TRBV5-1|-|TRBJ2-7
CASSLDPSGPYEQYF
TGCGCCAGCAGCTTGGACCCTAGCGGGCCCTACGAGCAGTACTTC
>-|14|TRBV27|-|TRBJ1-1
CASRPGQWNTEAFF
TGTGCCAGCAGACCGGGACAATGGAACACTGAAGCTTTCTTT
>-|15|TRBV7-2|-|TRBJ2-3
CASSLASQGTDTQYF
TGTGCCAGCAGCTTAGCGTCACAGGGCACAGATACGCAGTATTTT
>TRBD2|15|TRBV27|-|TRBJ2-7
CASSWGIAGSYEQYF
TGTGCCAGCAGTTGGGGGATAGCGGGATCCTACGAGCAGTACTTC
>TRBD2|16|TRBV14|-|TRBJ2-1
CASSRFEWEGYNEQFF
TGTGCCAGCAGCCGTTTCGAGTGGGAGGGATACAATGAGCAGTTCTTC
>TRBD1|16|TRBV11-2|-|TRBJ2-2
CASSPPGDSNTGELFF
TGTGCCAGCAGCCCCCCCGGGGACAGCAACACCGGGGAGCTGTTTTTT
>TRBD1|13|TRBV12-5|-|TRBJ1-1
CASGPDRGAEAFF
TGTGCTAGTGGACCCGACAGGGGCGCTGAAGCTTTCTTT
>TRBD2|17|TRBV7-9|-|TRBJ2-1
CSSSLKPGLAVNNEQFF
TGTTCCAGCAGCCTGAAACCGGGACTAGCCGTAAACAATGAGCAGTTCTTC
>-|15|TRBV9|-|TRBJ2-1
CASSSRFYSYNEQFF
TGTGCCAGCAGCTCCCGGTTTTACTCCTACAATGAGCAGTTCTTC
>TRBD1|14|TRBV27|-|TRBJ1-1
CASSRQGDNTEAFF
TGTGCCAGCAGTAGACAGGGGGACAACACTGAAGCTTTCTTT
>-|14|TRBV7-9|-|TRBJ1-6
CASSLTAGDTPLHF
TGTGCCAGCAGCTTGACGGCAGGGGATACACCCCTCCACTTT
>-|14|TRBV2|-|TRBJ2-1
CASSEVSRDNEQFF
TGTGCCAGCAGTGAAGTCTCCCGGGACAATGAGCAGTTCTTC
>-|15|TRBV15|-|TRBJ2-1
CATSRAVERYNEQFF
TGTGCCACCAGCAGAGCGGTAGAACGATACAATGAGCAGTTCTTC
>TRBD1|19|TRBV5-8|few|TRBJ1-5
CASSLFWGHGTGIDQPQHF
TGTGCCAGCAGCTTGTTCTGGGGCCACGGGACAGGGATTGATCAGCCCCAGCATTTT